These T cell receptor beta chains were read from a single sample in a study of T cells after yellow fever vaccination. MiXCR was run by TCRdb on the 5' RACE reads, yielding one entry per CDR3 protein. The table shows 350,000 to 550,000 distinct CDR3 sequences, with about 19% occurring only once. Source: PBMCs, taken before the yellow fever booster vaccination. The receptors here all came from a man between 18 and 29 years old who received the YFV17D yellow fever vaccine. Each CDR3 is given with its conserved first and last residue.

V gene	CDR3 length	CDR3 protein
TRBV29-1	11	CSVWYNEKLFF
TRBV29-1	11	CSVGDYNEQFF
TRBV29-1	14	CSVDETGMAEKLFF
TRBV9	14	CASSVTTGANVLTF
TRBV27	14	CASMAAPNTGELFF
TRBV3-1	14	CASSARDITDTQYF
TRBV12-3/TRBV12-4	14	CASRLTGFTGELFF
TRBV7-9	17	CASSQRLGRGRPDTQYF
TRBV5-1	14	CASSLQESGQPQHF
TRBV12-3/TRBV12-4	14	CASTWGVKGSGYTF
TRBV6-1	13	CASSEDRLGELFF
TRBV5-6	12	CASSLFTGSDNF
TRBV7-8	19	CASSLRQGGEHILNYGYTF
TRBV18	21	CASSPLIPGQGREVSYNEQFF
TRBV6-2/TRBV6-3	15	CASSKDSAGANVLTF
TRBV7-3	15	CASSLTPGATGELFF
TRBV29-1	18	CSTLGGGPDSVGWTEAFF
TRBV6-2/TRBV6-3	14	CASSQDSGANVLTF
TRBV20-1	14	CSARAGQGGYEQYF
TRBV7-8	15	CASSKDIWYTGELFF
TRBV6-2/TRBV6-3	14	CASYAGTGSQPQHF
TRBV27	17	CASILPPSGGAYNEQFF
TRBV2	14	CASIPTRSTDTQYF
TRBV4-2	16	CASSQDSGGKGDTQYF
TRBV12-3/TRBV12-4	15	CASSPGTSDWDEQFF
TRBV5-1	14	CASSLDAERQPQHF
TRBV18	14	CASSLQFSGNTIYF
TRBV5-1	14	CASSPVQGNTEAFF
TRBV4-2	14	CASSRSSGGPVLLF
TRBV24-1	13	CATSDPPLDTQYF
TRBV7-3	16	CASSSGLADGTDTQYF
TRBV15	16	CATSRDLSGGDYEQYF
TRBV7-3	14	CASSWDYGADTQYF
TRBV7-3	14	CASSLSGTTDTQYF
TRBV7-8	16	CASSGWGLAGGDTQYF
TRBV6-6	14	CASGVGGWTGELFF
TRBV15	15	CATSRPGQPYNEQFF
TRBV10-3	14	CAISESAGGNTIYF